Described below is a single TCR beta chain sequence and its context. Trimming cost V 4 bases and J 4 bases, with 17 bases left between them. CDR3 size: 15 residues. Germline V gene sequence: CDR1 SGHNT, CDR2 YYREEE (reference sequence). This sample was taken from a study of control samples from healthy donors and cancer patients. Sequencing was performed with immunoSEQ multiplex PCR; in TCRdb, only in-frame clones are kept and a portion is missing. Of 100,000 to 120,000 clones in the sample, around 89% were seen once. This clonotype originated in a woman in her sixties with lung cancer. The chain is built from TRBV5-4 and TRBJ2-5; tentatively, D is TRBD1 (8 bases). The specimen sequenced was PBMCs. The CDR3 region has the DNA TGTGCCAGCAGCCTTTACAGGGGGGGCGTAGAGACCCAGTACTTC. Its protein is CASSLYRGGVETQYF.